This T cell receptor beta chain appears in the sequencing data of a study of cytotoxic CD8 clonotypes in ibrutinib-treated CLL. Study-level information: Within the patient group, about ten were relapsed/refractory and roughly 16 treatment-naive, and approximately 17 were IGHV unmutated. The average sample held roughly 250,000 productive templates and tens of thousands of productive rearrangements.

The assay was immunoSEQ multiplex PCR, and TCRdb's table has in-frame clones only and misses some. The table records under 300,000 clones, 70% to 80% of them present only once. The CDR3 is made up of 11 amino acids. V lost 1 base and J 5 bases, leaving 2 bases between the germline ends. CDR1 and CDR2 from the germline V gene are SGHAT and FQNNGV. For this clone: Other DNA sequences from this sample encode an identical CDR3 as well.

Specimen: PBMCs, collected at disease progression, from a patient treated with ibrutinib. The clonotype was recovered from a human donor with chronic lymphocytic leukemia. The J gene is TRBJ2-5, the V gene TRBV11-2; D unresolved. CDR3 coding DNA: TGTGCCAGCAGCTTAGTTGAGACCCAGTACTTC. The encoded protein is CASSLVETQYF.